This TCR beta chain is from a study of monozygotic twins with inflammatory bowel disease. Researchers generated cDNA in eight separate reactions per sample. For each CDR3 protein, TCRdb gives one entry from its re-call of the 5' RACE reads, without DNA. This sample lists 400,000 to 500,000 distinct CDR3 sequences; its ten largest clones have 2% to 3%. Germline values: CDR1 SGHTA, CDR2 FQGNSA. CDR3 length: 16 residues. V is TRBV7-2 and J is TRBJ1-6; the TCRdb call, TRBD1, lacks DNA for checking. The specimen sequenced was blood. This TCR was recovered from a human donor with ulcerative colitis or Crohn's disease, or a healthy co-twin of an affected twin (not recorded which). The CDR3 region is CASSFPGLGDNSPLHF. Looking up the rest from reference TRBV7-2 and TRBJ1-6 gives the full variable domain: GAGVSQSPSNKVTEKGKDVELRCDPISGHTALYWYRQSLGQGLEFLIYFQGNSAPDKSGLPSDRFSAERTGGSVSTLTIQRTQQEDSAVYLCASSFPGLGDNSPLHFGNGTRLTVT.